This T cell receptor (beta chain) is drawn from a study of cytomegalovirus exposure and HLA in healthy donors. Study details: Among the roughly 400 genotyped donors, just over 80% were placed in the Caucasian-associated ancestry cluster.

The V and J ends lost 0 bases and 3 bases, in that order; junction bases with no gene match: 6. The CDR3 extends over 18 amino acids. Germline-derived CDR1 and CDR2 are ENHRY and SYGVKD. The study, taken as a whole, reports: In a later analysis, TCR beta V- and J-gene trimming was associated with a missense DCLRE1C variant. Productive status was seen about 87% or about 30% of the time for most TCR beta V segments in an earlier analysis.

PCR used 60 Vbeta primers and 13 Jbeta primers. Method: immunoSEQ multiplex PCR; TCRdb's copy keeps in-frame clones and lacks some. This table holds 40,000 or so clones, approximately 91% found once. In regard to this clone: Its target is not known.

The source of this sequence is a woman under 30 in good health and CMV-seronegative. The sequencing sample was made of PBMCs. The genes are TRBV10-3 and TRBJ2-3; 13 nucleotides match TRBD2. CDR3 DNA sequence: TGTGCCATCAGTGAGTCAGGCCCGGGACTAGCGGGAACAGATACGCAGTATTTT. Translating gives CAISESGPGLAGTDTQYF.